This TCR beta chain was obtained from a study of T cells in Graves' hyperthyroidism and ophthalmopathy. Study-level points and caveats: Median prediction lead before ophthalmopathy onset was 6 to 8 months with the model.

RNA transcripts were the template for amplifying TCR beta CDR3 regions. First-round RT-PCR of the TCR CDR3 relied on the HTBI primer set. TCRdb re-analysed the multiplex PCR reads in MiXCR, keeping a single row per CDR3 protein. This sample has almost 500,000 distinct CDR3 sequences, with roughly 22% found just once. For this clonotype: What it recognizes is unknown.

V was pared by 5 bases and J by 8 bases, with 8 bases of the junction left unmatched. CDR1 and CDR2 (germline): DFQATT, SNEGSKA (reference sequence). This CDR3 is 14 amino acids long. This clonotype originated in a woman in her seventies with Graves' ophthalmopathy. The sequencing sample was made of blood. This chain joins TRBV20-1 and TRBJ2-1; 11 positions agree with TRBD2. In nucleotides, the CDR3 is TGCAGTGCTGAGACTAGCGGGGCTTGGGATGAGCAGTTCTTC. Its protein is CSAETSGAWDEQFF.